Presented here are 30 T cell receptor beta chains from one specimen sequenced in a study of T cells in localized non-small cell lung cancer. TCRdb keeps only in-frame clones here, not all; method: immunoSEQ multiplex PCR. This table has roughly 50,000 clones, 91% appearing once. The material sequenced was peripheral blood, taken before any cancer treatment. All receptors come from a man aged 40 to 70 with stage I lung adenocarcinoma.

This chain connects TRBV5-1 to TRBJ2-5; the D call may be TRBD1 or TRBD2 (5 bases each). The CDR3 has 14 residues. Germline V gives CDR1 SGHRS, CDR2 YFSETQ. The V end lost 6 bases, the J end lost 0 bases, and 12 bases lay between the germline ends. CDR3 coding DNA: TGCGCCAGCAAATTTTGGGGGAACCAAGAGACCCAGTACTTC. Translating it yields CASKFWGNQETQYF. The full variable domain, in which reference TRBV5-1 and TRBJ2-5 provide the parts outside the CDR3, is KAGVTQTPRYLIKTRGQQVTLSCSPISGHRSVSWYQQTPGQGLQFLFEYFSETQRNKGNFPGRFSGRQFSNSRSEMNVSTLELGDSALYLCASKFWGNQETQYFGPGTRLLVL.

For the CDR3, the DNA is TGTGCCAGCAGCTTGGGAGGGTCGGATACGCAGTATTTT. Protein product: CASSLGGSDTQYF. The J gene is TRBJ2-3, the V gene TRBV5-4; D might be TRBD2 (5 bases). Germline CDR1 SGHNT, CDR2 YYREEE (reference sequence). CDR3 length: 13 amino acids. The V gene lost 0 bases and the J gene lost 6 bases, with 8 bases spanning the gap.

This rearrangement joins TRBV27 to TRBJ2-1, with 9 bases matching TRBD1. The germline V gene has CDR1 MNHEY and CDR2 SMNVEV (reference sequence). Trimming cost V 3 bases and J 7 bases; bases outside gene matches: 7. This CDR3 has 15 residues. The CDR3: CASSFRDRVWNEQFF. The CDR3 coding sequence is TGTGCCAGCAGTTTCCGGGACAGGGTATGGAATGAGCAGTTCTTC.

V gene TRBV4-2 combines with J gene TRBJ1-2; D call uncertain. The V gene's germline CDR1 is LGHNA and CDR2 YNFKEQ. The CDR3 contains 14 residues. Trimming cost V 0 bases and J 4 bases, with 9 bases left between them. Written as DNA, the CDR3 is TGTGCCAGCAGCCAAGATTTGGGGAGCTATGGCTACACCTTC. Translation: CASSQDLGSYGYTF.

J is TRBJ2-2 and V is TRBV6-6; possibly TRBD1 for D (6 bases). V gave up 7 bases and J gave up 7 bases, with 13 bases separating them. The CDR3 runs 13 residues. CDR1 is MNHNY, CDR2 SVGAGI, per germline (reference sequence). The CDR3 loop reads CASMSTGRGELFF. CDR3 coding DNA: TGTGCCAGCATGAGCACAGGGCGCGGGGAGCTGTTTTTT.

A single count supports this clone. The J gene is TRBJ2-1, the V gene TRBV12-5; 8 nucleotides agree with TRBD2. The junction had 13 bases not matched to a gene; V was cut back by 4 bases and J by 5 bases. The CDR3 is 17 amino acids. CDR1 and CDR2 from the germline V gene are LGHNT and FRNRAP. CDR3 nucleotides: TGTGCTAGTGGTTCACCCCAAACTAGCGGAATCAACAATGAGCAGTTCTTC. Amino acids: CASGSPQTSGINNEQFF.

This clone was seen just once. The chain employs TRBV15 and TRBJ2-2, with TRBD2 matching over 9 bases. CDR3 length equals 19 residues. Germline CDR1 LNHNV, CDR2 YYDKDF (reference sequence). With V trimmed by 5 bases and J by 1 base, 14 bases remained unmatched. DNA for the CDR3: TGTGCCACCAGCCCCCGGGAGCGTGGGACTAGCAGGAACACCGGGGAGCTGTTTTTT. It specifies CATSPRERGTSRNTGELFF.

The V call is TRBV18, the J call TRBJ1-6, with D uncertain. Germline lookup yields CDR1 KGHSH and CDR2 LQKENI. V lost 2 bases, J lost 5 bases, and 7 bases lay in between. The CDR3 is made up of 14 amino acids. The DNA for the CDR3 is TGTGCCAGCTCACCAAAAGGCGATAATTCACCCCTCCACTTT. This codes for CASSPKGDNSPLHF.

This CDR3 is CSVGRQGPIPEAFF. The CDR3 bases are TGCAGCGTTGGGCGACAGGGGCCCATTCCCGAAGCTTTCTTT. The rearrangement joins TRBV29-1 to TRBJ1-1, with TRBD1 matching over 8 bases. Germline trimming cut 4 bases from V and 8 bases from J; bases unmatched to any gene: 12. Germline CDR1 reads SQVTM; CDR2 reads ANQGSEA. This CDR3 is built from 14 residues.

The chain links TRBV5-1 to TRBJ2-5; the D is unclear. V lost 5 bases, J lost 0 bases, and 11 bases lay in between. Germline CDR1 and CDR2: SGHRS and YFSETQ. The CDR3 covers 14 residues. This chain's CDR3 is CASSSGAYQETQYF. In nucleotides, the CDR3 is TGCGCCAGCAGTTCCGGTGCGTACCAAGAGACCCAGTACTTC.

The chain joins TRBV5-4 to TRBJ1-1, with 11 bases identical to TRBD1. Germline V CDR1 and CDR2: SGHNT, YYREEE (reference sequence). V trimming: 4 bases; J trimming: 5 bases; junction bases outside the gene matches: 7. The CDR3 is made up of 15 amino acids. The DNA for the CDR3 is TGTGCCAGCAGCCTAGGGACAGGGGGTATTACTGAAGCTTTCTTT. It translates to CASSLGTGGITEAFF.

The rearrangement links TRBV6-6 to TRBJ2-7; 9 bases agree with TRBD2. Looked up from germline, CDR1 is MNHNY and CDR2 is SVGAGI (reference sequence). The length of the CDR3 is 15 residues. V was clipped by 2 bases and J by 4 bases; unmatched bases: 6. CDR3 in DNA: TGTGCCAGCAGTTACCCGACTAGCGGCTTGTACGAGCAGTACTTC. This codes for CASSYPTSGLYEQYF.

This sequence joins TRBV7-9 and TRBJ2-7; possibly TRBD2 for D (5 bases). This CDR3 region has 12 residues. V lost 9 bases and J 2 bases, leaving 11 bases between the germline ends. From germline, CDR1 is SEHNR and CDR2 FQNEAQ (reference sequence). The CDR3 DNA follows: TGTGCCAGTGAGGGTCGCGCCTACGAGCAGTACTTC. Translating it yields CASEGRAYEQYF.

This clone was counted only a few times. The gene calls are TRBV9 and TRBJ2-7; 7 nucleotides agree with TRBD1. This CDR3 spans 14 amino acids. The V gene's germline CDR1 is SGDLS and CDR2 YYNGEE. After removal of 4 bases from V and 1 base from J, the junction contained 5 bases not matched to a gene. The CDR3 here is CASSLGQASYEQYF. CDR3 nucleotide sequence: TGTGCCAGCAGCCTTGGACAGGCGTCCTACGAGCAGTACTTC.

The gene calls are TRBV5-4 and TRBJ1-6, with 11 bases lining up with TRBD1. This CDR3 is built from 17 residues. The V gene's germline CDR1 is SGHNT and CDR2 YYREEE (reference sequence). V was pared by 4 bases and J by 8 bases, with 11 bases of the junction left unmatched. The CDR3 DNA reads as TGTGCCAGCAGCCGGGGGCAGGACAGGGGGCTTGATTCACCCCTCCACTTT. Protein product: CASSRGQDRGLDSPLHF.

There are a few counts of this clone. V is TRBV4-1 and J is TRBJ2-7; 8 nucleotides line up with TRBD1. The CDR3 is made up of 16 amino acids. The germline gives CDR1 MGHRA, CDR2 YSYEKL. J was trimmed by 3 bases and V by 3 bases; bases with no gene match: 10. CDR3 in DNA: TGCGCCAGCAGCCAGATTCCAGGGGGCCAGATCTACGAGCAGTACTTC. Residues: CASSQIPGGQIYEQYF.

The chain has TRBV7-2 and TRBJ1-2; D remains ambiguous. V was trimmed by 5 bases and J by 2 bases, leaving 6 bases between them. CDR1 SGHTA and CDR2 FQGNSA come from the germline V gene. This CDR3 is built from 12 residues. The CDR3 here is CASSPDNYGYTF. The CDR3, as DNA: TGTGCCAGCAGCCCCGACAACTATGGCTACACCTTC. The full variable domain, rest sourced from reference TRBV7-2 and TRBJ1-2, is GAGVSQSPSNKVTEKGKDVELRCDPISGHTALYWYRQSLGQGLEFLIYFQGNSAPDKSGLPSDRFSAERTGGSVSTLTIQRTQQEDSAVYLCASSPDNYGYTFGSGTRLTVV.

V gene TRBV14 combines with J gene TRBJ1-1, with D tentatively TRBD1 (5 bases). Trimming took off 1 base at V and 5 bases at J, with 14 bases between the two ends. Germline values: CDR1 SGHDN, CDR2 FVKESK. CDR3 length equals 15 residues. The CDR3 region has the DNA TGTGCCAGCAGCCAAGTAAAGGGTGGGGGGACTGAAGCTTTCTTT. Translation: CASSQVKGGGTEAFF. Complete variable domain (other parts from reference TRBV14 and TRBJ1-1): EAGVTQFPSHSVIEKGQTVTLRCDPISGHDNLYWYRRVMGKEIKFLLHFVKESKQDESGMPNNRFLAERTGGTYSTLKVQPAELEDSGVYFCASSQVKGGGTEAFFGQGTRLTVV.

This clone was picked up one time. The V call is TRBV6-5, the J call TRBJ1-5; TRBD1 is a possible D gene (5 bases). V was cut by 10 bases and J by 7 bases, with 14 bases left in between. CDR1 is MNHEY and CDR2 is SVGAGI in the germline V gene. The CDR3 is 12 amino acids. The CDR3 loop is CATGGWKQPQHF. In DNA, the CDR3 is TGTGCCACGGGGGGTTGGAAGCAGCCCCAGCATTTT.

This clone is a singleton in its sample. J is TRBJ2-7 and V is TRBV28, with D possibly being TRBD1 (6 bases). The CDR3 runs 12 residues. The V gene's germline CDR1 is MDHEN and CDR2 SYDVKM. Trimming stripped 4 bases from V and 7 bases from J, with 11 bases between. CDR3 sequence reads: CASSSTGMEQYF. CDR3 in DNA: TGTGCCAGCAGTTCCACAGGGATGGAGCAGTACTTC. Looking up the rest from reference TRBV28 and TRBJ2-7 gives the full variable domain: DVKVTQSSRYLVKRTGEKVFLECVQDMDHENMFWYRQDPGLGLRLIYFSYDVKMKEKGDIPEGYSVSREKKERFSLILESASTNQTSMYLCASSSTGMEQYFGPGTRLTVT.

This clone was picked up a small number of times. The chain joins TRBV7-3 to TRBJ1-5; no reliable D call. The CDR3 has 13 amino acids. CDR1 SGHTA and CDR2 FQGTGA come from the germline V gene. The germline V and J ends were trimmed by 4 bases and 3 bases, with 7 bases remaining between them. The CDR3 DNA reads as TGTGCCAGCAGCTCGGACCTCAATCAGCCCCAGCATTTT. Protein sequence: CASSSDLNQPQHF. The whole variable domain, remainder taken from reference TRBV7-3 and TRBJ1-5, is GAGVSQTPSNKVTEKGKYVELRCDPISGHTALYWYRQSLGQGPEFLIYFQGTGAADDSGLPNDRFFAVRPEGSVSTLKIQRTERGDSAVYLCASSSDLNQPQHFGDGTRLSIL.

This chain uses TRBV18 with TRBJ2-5; D remains unclear. The CDR3 is made up of 14 amino acids. Trimming took off 3 bases at V and 0 bases at J, with 8 bases between the two ends. Looked up from germline, CDR1 is KGHSH and CDR2 is LQKENI. CDR3 amino acids: CASSPGAYQETQYF. The DNA for the CDR3 is TGTGCCAGCTCACCCGGCGCGTACCAAGAGACCCAGTACTTC. Using reference TRBV18 and TRBJ2-5 for the parts outside the CDR3, the full variable domain is NAGVMQNPRHLVRRRGQEARLRCSPMKGHSHVYWYRQLPEEGLKFMVYLQKENIIDESGMPKERFSAEFPKEGPSILRIQQVVRGDSAAYFCASSPGAYQETQYFGPGTRLLVL.

The rearrangement uses TRBV4-2 and TRBJ2-7; D is unclear. The germline V gene has CDR1 LGHNA and CDR2 YNFKEQ. The CDR3 contains 17 residues. V lost 0 bases, J lost 1 base, and 16 bases lay in between. Written as DNA, the CDR3 is TGTGCCAGCAGCCAAGAAATCGAAAGGTTCTTTTCCTACGAGCAGTACTTC. Residues: CASSQEIERFFSYEQYF.

There are a few counts of this clone. This chain links TRBV30 with TRBJ2-3; perhaps TRBD1 as D (5 bases). In germline, CDR1 is GTSNPN, CDR2 SVGIG (reference sequence). Trimming took off 5 bases at V and 5 bases at J, with 11 bases between the two ends. The CDR3 runs 12 residues. CDR3 loop: CAWGRGGDTQYF. The CDR3 nucleotides read TGTGCCTGGGGAAGGGGCGGAGATACGCAGTATTTT.

The chain couples TRBV28 to TRBJ2-1; 7 bases map to TRBD2. V was pared by 4 bases and J by 6 bases, with 12 bases of the junction left unmatched. Germline V CDR1 and CDR2: MDHEN, SYDVKM. This CDR3 has 16 residues. CDR3 sequence (DNA): TGTGCCAGCAGTTCCCAAGGAACTAGCGACCGCAATGAGCAGTTCTTC. Translation: CASSSQGTSDRNEQFF.

The CDR3 is CASSPQGHFEQYF. The CDR3 DNA reads as TGTGCCAGTAGCCCCCAGGGTCATTTTGAGCAGTACTTC. The genes are TRBV19 and TRBJ2-7, with a possible D match to TRBD1 (5 bases). Trimming stripped 6 bases from V and 7 bases from J, with 16 bases between. The CDR3 consists of 13 residues. Germline V gene lookup returns CDR1 LNHDA and CDR2 SQIVND (reference sequence).

The gene calls are TRBV7-2 and TRBJ1-2, with D tentatively TRBD1 (5 bases). The CDR3 contains 16 residues. V was cut by 5 bases and J by 1 base, with 17 bases left in between. CDR1 is SGHTA and CDR2 is FQGNSA in the germline V gene. CDR3 residues: CASSPSGIGLNYGYTF. CDR3 DNA: TGTGCCAGCAGCCCCTCAGGGATTGGCCTTAACTATGGCTACACCTTC.

This clone appeared a single time. This chain joins TRBV9 and TRBJ2-3, with 8 bases lining up with TRBD2. From germline, CDR1 is SGDLS and CDR2 YYNGEE. The CDR3 sequence is 15 residues long. V was pared by 0 bases and J by 4 bases, with 4 bases of the junction left unmatched. CDR3 nucleotides: TGTGCCAGCAGCGTAGAGGAGACTAGCGCAGATACGCAGTATTTT. Amino acid sequence: CASSVEETSADTQYF.

This CDR3 reads CASSGLAGKQETQYF. In DNA form, the CDR3 reads TGTGCCAGCAGTGGGCTAGCGGGTAAACAAGAGACCCAGTACTTC. The chain recombines TRBV2 with TRBJ2-5; 8 positions match TRBD2. The junction had 6 bases not matched to a gene; V was cut back by 4 bases and J by 2 bases. This CDR3 has 15 residues. Per germline, CDR1 SNHLY and CDR2 FYNNEI.

V and J are TRBV29-1 and TRBJ2-3; weak D call: TRBD1 (6 bases). Trimming cost V 3 bases and J 4 bases, with 14 bases left between them. The CDR3 length is 14 residues. CDR1 is SQVTM and CDR2 is ANQGSEA in the germline V gene. The CDR3 DNA follows: TGCAGCGTTGATGGGCAGGGGATGGCAGATACGCAGTATTTT. It is translated as CSVDGQGMADTQYF.